This T cell receptor (beta chain) emerged from a study of beta chain features in type 1 diabetes. Germline V gene sequence: CDR1 SGHTA, CDR2 FQGNSA. The ends were cut back, 1 base at V and 5 bases at J, with 14 bases in the middle. This CDR3 is 15 amino acids long. TCRB transcripts that were expressed got sequenced, as all of the isolated RNA had been reverse transcribed. Produced via immunoSEQ multiplex PCR; TCRdb's table is partial and in-frame only. The table records roughly 450,000 clones, roughly 11% of them present only once. Sequenced input: naive CD4+ T cells from blood. V and J are TRBV7-2 and TRBJ1-2; D not certain. The receptor was isolated from a woman aged 18-29 years in good health. The CDR3 reads CASSLGFLSGYGYTF. DNA of the CDR3: TGTGCCAGCAGCTTAGGTTTTCTCTCGGGGTATGGCTACACCTTC.